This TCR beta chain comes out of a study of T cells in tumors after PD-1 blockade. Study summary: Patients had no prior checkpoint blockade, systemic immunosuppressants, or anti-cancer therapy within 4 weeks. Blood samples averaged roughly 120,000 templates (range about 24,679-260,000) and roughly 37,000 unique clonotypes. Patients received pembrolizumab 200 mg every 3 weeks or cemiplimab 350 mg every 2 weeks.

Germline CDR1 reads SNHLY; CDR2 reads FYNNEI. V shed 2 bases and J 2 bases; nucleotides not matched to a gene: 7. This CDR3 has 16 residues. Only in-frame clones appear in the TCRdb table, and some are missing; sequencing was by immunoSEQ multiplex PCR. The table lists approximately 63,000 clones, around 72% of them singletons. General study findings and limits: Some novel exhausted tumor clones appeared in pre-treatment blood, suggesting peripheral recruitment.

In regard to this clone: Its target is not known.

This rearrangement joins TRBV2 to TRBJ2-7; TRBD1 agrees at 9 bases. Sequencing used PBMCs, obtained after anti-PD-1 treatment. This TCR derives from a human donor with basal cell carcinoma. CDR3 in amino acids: CASSERVGTGPYEQYF. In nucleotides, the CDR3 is TGTGCCAGCAGTGAACGAGTCGGGACAGGGCCCTACGAGCAGTACTTC.